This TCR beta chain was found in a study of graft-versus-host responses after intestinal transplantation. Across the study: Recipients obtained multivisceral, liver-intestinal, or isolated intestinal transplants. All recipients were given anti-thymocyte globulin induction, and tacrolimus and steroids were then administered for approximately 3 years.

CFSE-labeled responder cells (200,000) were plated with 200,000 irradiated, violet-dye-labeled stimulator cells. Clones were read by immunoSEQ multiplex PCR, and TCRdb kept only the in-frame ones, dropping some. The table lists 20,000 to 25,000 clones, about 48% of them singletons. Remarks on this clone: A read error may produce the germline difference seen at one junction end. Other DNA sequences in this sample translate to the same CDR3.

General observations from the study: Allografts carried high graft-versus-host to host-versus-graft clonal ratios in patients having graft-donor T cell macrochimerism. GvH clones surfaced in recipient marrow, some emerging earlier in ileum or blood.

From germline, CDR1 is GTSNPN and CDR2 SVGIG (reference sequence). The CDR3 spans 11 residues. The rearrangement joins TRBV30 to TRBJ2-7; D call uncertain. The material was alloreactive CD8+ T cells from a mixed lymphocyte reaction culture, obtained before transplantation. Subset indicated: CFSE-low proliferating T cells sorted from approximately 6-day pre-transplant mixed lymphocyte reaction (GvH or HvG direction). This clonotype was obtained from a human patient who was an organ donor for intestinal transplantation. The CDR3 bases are TGTGCCTGGAGTCAGTCCTACGAGCAGTATTTC. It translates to CAWSQSYEQYF.